The entry below gives a single T cell receptor (beta chain) sequence along with its context. Germline assignment: CDR1 MNHNS and CDR2 SASEGT. V was cut by 4 bases and J by 2 bases, with 23 bases left in between. The CDR3 runs to 18 residues. The data derive from a study of T cell changes during pregnancy in multiple sclerosis. Assay used: immunoSEQ multiplex PCR; TCRdb lists only in-frame clones, some missing. Among approximately 100,000 clones listed, roughly 93% were seen once. Here the sequenced sample was peripheral blood, taken before pregnancy. This TCR derives from a female donor with multiple sclerosis, enrolled in a pregnancy study. The chain has TRBV6-1 and TRBJ1-2; TRBD1 might be the D (6 bases). DNA of the CDR3: TGTGCCAGCAGTGCGCCTAAGAGTTACAGGGACCGGAACTATGGCTACACCTTC. It encodes CASSAPKSYRDRNYGYTF.